This TCR beta chain was captured by sequencing in a study of T-cell memory formation after mild COVID-19. About the research overall: The study found TCR clusters largely donor specific.

This CDR3 spans 14 amino acids. V was shortened by 1 base and J by 2 bases, with 9 bases between the two germline ends. Germline CDR1 and CDR2: LNHNV and YYDKDF (reference sequence). Study-wide results and caveats: That cross-reactive memory joined was suggested by some responding clones appearing in pre-infection memory.

One entry per CDR3 protein results from TCRdb running MiXCR on the 5' RACE reads. The sample shows under 450,000 distinct CDR3 sequences, less than 25% of them seen only once. Comment on this clonotype: The target antigen is unknown.

Specimen: PBMCs or a T cell subset sorted from them (not recorded which). This chain uses TRBV15 with TRBJ2-7; maybe TRBD1 (5 bases). The sequence was obtained from a man between 18 and 35 years old who had mild COVID-19 (a few samples of this study predate the infection). Cell type and time point are not known. The CDR3 DNA sequence: TGTGCCACCAGCAGAGCGCGACAGACCTACGAGCAGTACTTC. Protein product: CATSRARQTYEQYF. Looking up the rest from reference TRBV15 and TRBJ2-7 gives the full variable domain: DAMVIQNPRYQVTQFGKPVTLSCSQTLNHNVMYWYQQKSSQAPKLLFHYYDKDFNNEADTPDNFQSRRPNTSFCFLDIRSPGLGDTAMYLCATSRARQTYEQYFGPGTRLTVT.